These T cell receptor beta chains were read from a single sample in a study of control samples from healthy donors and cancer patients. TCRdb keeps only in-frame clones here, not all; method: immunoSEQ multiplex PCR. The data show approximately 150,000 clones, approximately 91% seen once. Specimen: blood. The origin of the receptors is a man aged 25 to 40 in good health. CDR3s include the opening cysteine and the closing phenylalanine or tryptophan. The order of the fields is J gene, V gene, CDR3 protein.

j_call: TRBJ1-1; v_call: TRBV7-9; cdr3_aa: CASSESNTEAFF
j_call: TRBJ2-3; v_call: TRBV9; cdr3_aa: CASSPSGLASGVTDTQYF
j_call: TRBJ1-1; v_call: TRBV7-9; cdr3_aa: CASSQPPGLTEAFF
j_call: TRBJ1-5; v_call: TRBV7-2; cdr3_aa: CASSSPNQPQHF
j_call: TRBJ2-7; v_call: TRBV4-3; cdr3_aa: CASREERGASYEQYF
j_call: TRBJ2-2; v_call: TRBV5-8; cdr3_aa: CASSLGNRGTGELFF
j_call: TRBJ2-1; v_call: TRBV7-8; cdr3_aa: CASSLRREAYNEQFF
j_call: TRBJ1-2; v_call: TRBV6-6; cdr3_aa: CASSQGQNYGYTF
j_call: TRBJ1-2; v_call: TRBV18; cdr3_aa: CASSPTDGYGYTF
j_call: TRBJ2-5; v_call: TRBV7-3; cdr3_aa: CASSPPGRGRETQYF
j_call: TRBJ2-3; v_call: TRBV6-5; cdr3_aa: CASRWTGGTDTQYF
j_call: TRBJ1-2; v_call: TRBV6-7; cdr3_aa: CASILGQGREANYGYTF
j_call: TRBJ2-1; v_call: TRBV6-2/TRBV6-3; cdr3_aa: CASSPGGSYNEQFF
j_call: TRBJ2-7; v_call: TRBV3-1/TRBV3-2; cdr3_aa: CASSQVGGRPPYEQYF
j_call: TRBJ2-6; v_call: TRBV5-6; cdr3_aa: CASSPIRTSGLSGANVLTF
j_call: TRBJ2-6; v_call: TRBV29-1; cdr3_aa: CSVEGQTGANVLTF
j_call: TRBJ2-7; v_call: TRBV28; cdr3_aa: CASSMTGSSYEQYF
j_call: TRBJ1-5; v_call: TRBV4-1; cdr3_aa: CASSQTQGTNQPQHF
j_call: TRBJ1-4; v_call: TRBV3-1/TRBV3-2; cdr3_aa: CASSQGSRSATNEKLFF
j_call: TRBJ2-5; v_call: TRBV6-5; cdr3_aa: CASSYTTGQIETQYF
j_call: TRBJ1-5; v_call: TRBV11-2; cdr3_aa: CASSFAANQPQHF
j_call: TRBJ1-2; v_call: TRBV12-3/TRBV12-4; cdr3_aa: CASSKSNYGYTF
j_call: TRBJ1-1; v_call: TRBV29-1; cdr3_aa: CSVQSGARAAFF
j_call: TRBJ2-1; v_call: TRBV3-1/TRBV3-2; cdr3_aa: CASSQDNGLAGDNEQFF
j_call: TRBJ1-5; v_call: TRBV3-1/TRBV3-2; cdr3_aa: CASTQGSNQPQHF
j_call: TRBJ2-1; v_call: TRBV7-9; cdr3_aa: CASSFVLAGEEQFF
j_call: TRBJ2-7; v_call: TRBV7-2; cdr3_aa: CASSPRTSGTYEQYF
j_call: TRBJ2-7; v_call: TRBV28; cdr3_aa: CATTSGGAYEQYF
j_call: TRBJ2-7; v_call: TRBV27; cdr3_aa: CASRLQTGGFYEQYF
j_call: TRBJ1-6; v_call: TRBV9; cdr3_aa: CASSVGGTPNSPLHF
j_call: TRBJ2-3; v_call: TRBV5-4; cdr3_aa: CASSGPETSGATDTQYF
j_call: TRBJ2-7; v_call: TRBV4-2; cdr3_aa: CASSLTSASSYEQYF
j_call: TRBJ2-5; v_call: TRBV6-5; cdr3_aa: CASSLGLKETQYF
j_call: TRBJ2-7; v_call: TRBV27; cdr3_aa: CASSPDRGGYYEQYF
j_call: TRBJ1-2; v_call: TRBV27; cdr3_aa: CASSSRQGLYGYTF
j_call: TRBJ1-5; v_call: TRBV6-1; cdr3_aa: CASSDYRVSGNQPQHF
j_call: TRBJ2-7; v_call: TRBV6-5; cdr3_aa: CASSYSDRGAYEQYF
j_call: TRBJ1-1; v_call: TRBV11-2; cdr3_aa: CASSLGARNTEAFF
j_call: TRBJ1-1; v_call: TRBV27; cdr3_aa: CASSFTVNTEAFF
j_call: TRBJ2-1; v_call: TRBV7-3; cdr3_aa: CASSLTPTDRGGEQFF
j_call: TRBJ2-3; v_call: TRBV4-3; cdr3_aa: CASSQAQGDTQYF
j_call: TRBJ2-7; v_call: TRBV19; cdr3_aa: CASSITVLYEQYF
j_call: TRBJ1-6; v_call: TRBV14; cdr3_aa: CASSPLSPGNSPLHF
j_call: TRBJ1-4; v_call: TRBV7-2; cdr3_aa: CASSSPASGATNEKLFF
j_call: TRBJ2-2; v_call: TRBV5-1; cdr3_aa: CASSLALTGGTGELFF